The clone carrying this T cell receptor beta chain came up a few times. TCRdb re-analysed the 5' RACE reads in MiXCR, keeping a single row per CDR3 protein. The sample carries about half a million distinct CDR3 sequences, 15% to 20% recorded once. This entry comes from a study of T-cell memory formation after mild COVID-19. The CDR3 extends over 14 amino acids. CDR1 and CDR2 (germline): LGHNA, YSLEER. The V and J ends lost 4 bases and 1 base respectively, with 10 bases between them. This TCR was recovered from an adult woman who had mild COVID-19 (a few samples of this study predate the infection). Cell type and time point are not known. J is TRBJ1-2 and V is TRBV4-3, with a weak D call TRBD1 (6 bases). Sequencing input: PBMCs or a T cell subset sorted from them (not recorded which). The CDR3 is CASSPGTFNYGYTF. The CDR3 bases are TGCGCCAGCAGCCCCGGGACATTTAACTATGGCTACACCTTC.